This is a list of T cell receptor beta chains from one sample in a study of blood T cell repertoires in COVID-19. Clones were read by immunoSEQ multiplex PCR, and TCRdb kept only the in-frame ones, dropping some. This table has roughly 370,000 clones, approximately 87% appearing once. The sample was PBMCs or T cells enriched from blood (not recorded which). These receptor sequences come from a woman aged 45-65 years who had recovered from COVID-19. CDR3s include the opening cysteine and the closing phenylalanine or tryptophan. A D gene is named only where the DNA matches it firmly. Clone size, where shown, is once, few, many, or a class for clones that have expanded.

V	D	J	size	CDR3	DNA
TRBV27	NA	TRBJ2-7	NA	CASSSGEARYEQYF	TGTGCCAGCAGTTCCGGAGAGGCCCGCTACGAGCAGTACTTC
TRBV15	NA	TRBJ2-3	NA	CATSRPGRTSTDTQYF	TGTGCCACCAGCAGACCGGGGAGAACTAGCACAGATACGCAGTATTTT
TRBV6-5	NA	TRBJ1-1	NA	CASSYGLRGEYTEAFF	TGTGCCAGCAGTTACGGCTTAAGGGGCGAATACACTGAAGCTTTCTTT
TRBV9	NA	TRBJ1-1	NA	CASSEDNRGLNTEAFF	TGTGCCAGCAGCGAGGACAACCGCGGTCTGAACACTGAAGCTTTCTTT
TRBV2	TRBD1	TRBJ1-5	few	CASSQTGGNQPQHF	TGTGCCAGCAGCCAGACAGGGGGCAATCAGCCCCAGCATTTT
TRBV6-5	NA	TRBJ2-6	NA	CATSRANVLTF	TGTGCCACCTCTAGAGCCAACGTCCTGACTTTC
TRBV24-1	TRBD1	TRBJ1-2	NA	CATSEDPGQGGGYGYTF	TGTGCCACCAGTGAAGACCCTGGACAGGGTGGCGGCTATGGCTACACCTTC
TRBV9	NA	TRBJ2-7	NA	CASSVDTTYEQYF	TGTGCCAGCAGCGTAGATACTACCTACGAGCAGTACTTC
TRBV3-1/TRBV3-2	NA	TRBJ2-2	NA	CASSQVTGVGTGELFF	TGTGCCAGCAGCCAAGTTACGGGTGTGGGCACCGGGGAGCTGTTTTTT
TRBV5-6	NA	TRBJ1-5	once	CASSSTGLQPQHF	TGTGCCAGCAGCTCGACGGGACTGCAGCCCCAGCATTTT
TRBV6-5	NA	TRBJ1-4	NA	CASRAWGGMEEKLFF	TGTGCCAGCAGGGCGTGGGGAGGGATGGAGGAAAAACTGTTTTTT
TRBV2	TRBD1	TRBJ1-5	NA	CASRGQGNQPQHF	TGTGCCAGCAGGGGACAGGGGAACCAGCCCCAGCATTTT
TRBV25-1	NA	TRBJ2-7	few	CASSDGSSYEQYF	TGTGCCAGCAGTGACGGTAGCTCCTACGAGCAGTACTTC
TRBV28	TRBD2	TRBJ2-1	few	CASTGGSGGINEQFF	TGTGCCAGCACTGGAGGATCCGGGGGGATTAATGAGCAGTTCTTC
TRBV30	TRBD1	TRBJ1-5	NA	CAWSWGQLSNQPQHF	TGTGCCTGGAGTTGGGGACAGCTTAGCAATCAGCCCCAGCATTTT
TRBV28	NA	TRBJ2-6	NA	CASSLGGFLSGANVLTF	TGTGCCAGCAGTTTGGGAGGTTTTCTTTCTGGGGCCAACGTCCTGACTTTC
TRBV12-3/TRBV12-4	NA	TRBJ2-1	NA	CASSLNDPVFF	TGTGCCAGCAGTTTAAACGATCCGGTGTTCTTC
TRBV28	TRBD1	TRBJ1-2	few	CASSSSPGQGTYGYTF	TGTGCCAGCAGTTCGTCTCCGGGACAGGGGACCTATGGCTACACCTTC
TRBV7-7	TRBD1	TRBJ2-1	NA	CASSLLGQRREQFF	TGTGCTAGCAGCTTACTGGGACAGAGGAGGGAGCAGTTCTTC
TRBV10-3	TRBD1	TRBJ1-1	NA	CAITRQGANTEAFF	TGTGCCATCACCCGACAGGGGGCCAACACTGAAGCTTTCTTT
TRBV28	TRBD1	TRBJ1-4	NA	CASSLDRGLEKLFF	TGTGCCAGCAGTCTTGACAGGGGACTTGAAAAACTGTTTTTT
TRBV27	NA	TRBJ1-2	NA	CASSPRQAEANYGYTF	TGTGCCAGCAGTCCCCGTCAGGCCGAAGCTAACTATGGCTACACCTTC
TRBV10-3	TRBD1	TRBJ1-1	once	CAISDRGQANTEAFF	TGTGCCATCAGCGACAGGGGGCAAGCAAACACTGAAGCTTTCTTT
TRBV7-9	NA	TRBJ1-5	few	CASSSNGLNQPQHF	TGTGCCAGCAGCTCTAACGGGTTAAATCAGCCCCAGCATTTT
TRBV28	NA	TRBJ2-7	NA	CASSQRSEQYF	TGTGCCAGCAGTCAAAGGAGTGAGCAGTACTTC
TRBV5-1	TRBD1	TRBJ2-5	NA	CASSLIQTGRETQYF	TGCGCCAGCAGCTTGATTCAGACAGGGCGAGAGACCCAGTACTTC